The TCR beta chain described here comes from a study of PD-1 blockade in classical Hodgkin lymphoma. As for the study in general: Intravenous infusions of nivolumab 3 mg/kg reached patients every 2 weeks.

Study-level findings and limits: Those achieving complete response showed baseline diversity like newly diagnosed patients. It was CD4+ TCR diversity, not CD8+, that rose significantly by C4D1.

About this clone: What it binds is unknown.

V lost 2 bases to trimming and J lost 7 bases, with 9 bases between them. The germline gives CDR1 DFQATT, CDR2 SNEGSKA (reference sequence). The CDR3 is made up of 11 amino acids. The repertoire was sequenced with immunoSEQ multiplex PCR; TCRdb's copy has only in-frame clones and lacks some. This sample has 30,000 or so clones, with roughly 75% found just once. The time point is: cycle 4 day 1 (C4D1), after 5 to 7 weeks of nivolumab. Every patient had relapsed following autologous stem cell transplantation, and cohorts differed in brentuximab vedotin exposure. The gene calls are TRBV20-1 and TRBJ2-7, with D perhaps TRBD2 (5 bases). Sequenced material: peripheral blood mononuclear cells (PBMCs), taken before the fourth cycle of nivolumab. The receptor was isolated from a human donor with classical Hodgkin lymphoma. CDR3 loop: CSARRSGEQYF. CDR3 DNA: TGCAGTGCTAGAAGGTCGGGGGAGCAGTACTTC.